The clone carrying this T cell receptor beta chain has a handful of counts. Uncontrolled infection, other autoimmune disease, pregnancy or lactation excluded patients. The study based diagnoses on clinical symptoms, serum thyroxine and TRAb, thyroid ultrasound and orbital computed tomography. This CDR3 region has 15 residues. The V gene's germline CDR1 is SEHNR and CDR2 FQNEAQ (reference sequence). V lost 3 bases, J lost 0 bases, and 11 bases lay in between. TCR beta CDR3 regions were amplified from RNA. Primed by the HTBI set, a first-round RT-PCR was run on the TCR CDR3. One entry per CDR3 protein results from TCRdb running MiXCR on the multiplex PCR reads. The sample lists 340,000 or so distinct CDR3 sequences; roughly 20% were seen once. This record belongs to a study of T cells in Graves' hyperthyroidism and ophthalmopathy.

Sequencing was done on a sample of blood. This TCR came from a woman between 50 and 59 years old with Graves' hyperthyroidism. The chain has TRBV7-9 and TRBJ1-1, with D possibly TRBD1 on 5 matching bases. As DNA, the CDR3 is TGTGCCAGCAGCTTCGCAGGGCTAATGAACACTGAAGCTTTCTTT. This sequence encodes CASSFAGLMNTEAFF.